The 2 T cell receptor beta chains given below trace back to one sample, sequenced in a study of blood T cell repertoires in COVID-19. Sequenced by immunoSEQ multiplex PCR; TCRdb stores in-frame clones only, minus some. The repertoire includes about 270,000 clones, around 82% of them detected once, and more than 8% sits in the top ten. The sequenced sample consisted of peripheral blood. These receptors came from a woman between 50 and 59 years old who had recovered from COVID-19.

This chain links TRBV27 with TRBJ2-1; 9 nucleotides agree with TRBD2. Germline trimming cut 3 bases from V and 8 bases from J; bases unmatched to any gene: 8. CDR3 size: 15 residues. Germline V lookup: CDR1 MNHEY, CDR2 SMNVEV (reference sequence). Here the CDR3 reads CASSFSGTSPHEQFF. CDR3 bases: TGTGCCAGCAGTTTCTCCGGGACTAGCCCCCATGAGCAGTTCTTC.

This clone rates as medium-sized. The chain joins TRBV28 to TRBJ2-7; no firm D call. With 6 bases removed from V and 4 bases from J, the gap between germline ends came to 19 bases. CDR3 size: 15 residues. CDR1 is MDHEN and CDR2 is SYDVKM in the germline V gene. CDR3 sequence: CASSPRALRRYEQYF. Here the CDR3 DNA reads TGTGCCAGCAGCCCCCGTGCACTGAGGCGGTACGAGCAGTACTTC.